The clone carrying this T cell receptor beta chain was seen a few times. Antigen: not known. The data derive from a study of identical twins. Study-level results: In monozygotic twins, models underestimated the sharing of out-of-frame TCR alpha. Out-of-frame beta chain sequences displayed weaker excess sharing between twins.

TCRdb re-analysed the 5' RACE reads in MiXCR, keeping a single row per CDR3 protein. The sample lists about 900,000 distinct CDR3 sequences, roughly an eighth occurring once. This sample was also put to use in a study of yellow fever vaccine responses in identical twins. This second study notes: As reported, the vaccine T cell response of twins seemed partly convergent and partly personalized.

The sample was PBMCs. The sequence was obtained from a woman aged 18-29 years in good health.

CDR3 in amino acids: CASSLGRNQGKGETQYF. The CDR3 DNA reads TGTGCCAGCAGTTTGGGCCGGAACCAGGGGAAGGGAGAGACCCAGTACTTC. The chain combines TRBV12-3 or TRBV12-4 with TRBJ2-5, with D perhaps TRBD1 (6 bases). The V end was cut by 3 bases, the J end by 4 bases, with 21 bases between. CDR3 size: 17 residues.